One and the same sample provided the 32 T cell receptor beta chains below, sequenced in a study of T cell responses to AZD1222 COVID-19 vaccine. Data came from immunoSEQ multiplex PCR; TCRdb stores just in-frame clones and leaves some out. The sample lists 90,000 to 150,000 clones; about 82% were seen once. The input for sequencing was peripheral blood, taken 28 days after the second AZD1222 dose. The source is an adult who received the AZD1222 COVID-19 vaccine.

V and J are TRBV7-2 and TRBJ2-5, with a possible D match to TRBD2 (5 bases). This CDR3 is built from 14 residues. V was clipped by 0 bases and J by 4 bases, with 9 bases between them. Germline CDR1 is SGHTA and CDR2 is FQGNSA. The CDR3 DNA reads as TGTGCCAGCAGCTTAGCGGGTCGGGGAGAGACCCAGTACTTC. Translation gives CASSLAGRGETQYF.

The chain joins TRBV7-2 to TRBJ2-3, with 15 bases that match TRBD2. The trim removed 5 bases at V and 4 bases at J, leaving 4 bases unmatched. The CDR3 spans 16 residues. CDR1 SGHTA and CDR2 FQGNSA come from the germline V gene. The CDR3 is CASSPRTSGGADTQYF. The CDR3 DNA follows: TGTGCCAGCAGCCCGCGGACTAGCGGGGGGGCAGATACGCAGTATTTT.

The chain uses TRBV2 and TRBJ1-5; no reliable D call. The CDR3 length is 13 residues. The germline gives CDR1 SNHLY, CDR2 FYNNEI. V lost 0 bases and J lost 12, with 12 bases in between. The DNA of the CDR3 is TGTGCCAGCAGTGAAGCTGGTAAGGGTCACCAGCATTTT. It codes for CASSEAGKGHQHF.

The V call is TRBV7-2, the J call TRBJ2-1, with TRBD2 identical over 9 bases. Germline lookup yields CDR1 SGHTA and CDR2 FQGNSA. The CDR3 runs 16 residues. V lost 5 bases and J lost 4; bases outside the gene matches: 9. CDR3 nucleotide sequence: TGTGCCAGCAGCCCCTCTAGGCGGGGGGGGTACAATGAGCAGTTCTTC. Residues: CASSPSRRGGYNEQFF.

The chain combines TRBV2 with TRBJ1-4; the D gene is possibly TRBD1 (5 bases). Looked up from germline, CDR1 is SNHLY and CDR2 is FYNNEI. Between the trimmed V and J ends, which lost 8 bases and 6 bases, there was a span of 13 bases. The CDR3 has 13 residues. CDR3 protein: CASHTSGDEKLFF. DNA of the CDR3: TGTGCCAGCCATACATCGGGGGATGAAAAACTGTTTTTT.

The gene calls are TRBV27 and TRBJ1-6; D unresolved. Trimming removed 5 bases from V and 16 bases from J, with 15 bases in between. In germline, CDR1 is MNHEY, CDR2 SMNVEV (reference sequence). CDR3 length: 12 residues. The DNA of the CDR3 is TGTGCCAGCAGTCACGACCAAAAGGATCTCCACTTT. Translating gives CASSHDQKDLHF.

V and J are TRBV14 and TRBJ2-7, with 8 bases identical to TRBD2. The CDR3 is made up of 13 amino acids. J gave up 5 bases and V 1 base, and 1 base lay outside the gene matches. Germline assignment: CDR1 SGHDN and CDR2 FVKESK. The CDR3 DNA sequence: TGTGCCAGCAGCCAAGGCGGGAGGCACGAGCAGTACTTC. Translating gives CASSQGGRHEQYF. The full variable domain, with the rest looked up from reference TRBV14 and TRBJ2-7, is EAGVTQFPSHSVIEKGQTVTLRCDPISGHDNLYWYRRVMGKEIKFLLHFVKESKQDESGMPNNRFLAERTGGTYSTLKVQPAELEDSGVYFCASSQGGRHEQYFGPGTRLTVT.

The chain combines TRBV18 with TRBJ2-7; TRBD1 matches 8 bases. The CDR3 is made up of 16 amino acids. Germline V gives CDR1 KGHSH, CDR2 LQKENI. Losses at the gene ends were 2 bases for V and 7 bases for J; bases not matched to a gene: 13. CDR3 DNA sequence: TGTGCCAGCTCACCAGGTCCAGGACAGGGATTAAGGGAGCAGTACTTC. Amino acid sequence: CASSPGPGQGLREQYF.

The chain links TRBV18 to TRBJ2-7; 8 bases fit TRBD2. The V segment lost 3 bases and the J segment 4 bases; nucleotides outside the gene matches: 5. This CDR3 has 14 residues. Germline V gene data show CDR1 as KGHSH and CDR2 as LQKENI. CDR3 sequence reads: CASSPPGGVYEQYF. The CDR3 coding sequence is TGTGCCAGCTCACCTCCGGGGGGGGTATACGAGCAGTACTTC.

The chain combines TRBV15 with TRBJ2-7; 9 positions match TRBD2. The V gene's germline CDR1 is LNHNV and CDR2 YYDKDF (reference sequence). V shed 0 bases, J shed 2 bases, and the junction held 5 bases outside the gene matches. The CDR3 loop spans 16 amino acids. CDR3 sequence: CATSRDRPSGTYEQYF. CDR3 DNA: TGTGCCACCAGCAGAGATCGGCCTAGCGGGACCTACGAGCAGTACTTC.

The CDR3 is CASSLNPGTSDTQYF. CDR3 nucleotides: TGTGCCAGCAGCTTAAACCCCGGGACCTCGGATACGCAGTATTTT. The V and J genes are TRBV7-3 and TRBJ2-3, with D tentatively TRBD1 or TRBD2 (5 bases each). CDR3 size: 15 residues. Trimming took 1 base from V and 6 from J, leaving 14 bases between them. CDR1 SGHTA and CDR2 FQGTGA come from the germline V gene. Full variable domain (remainder filled in from reference TRBV7-3 and TRBJ2-3): GAGVSQTPSNKVTEKGKYVELRCDPISGHTALYWYRQSLGQGPEFLIYFQGTGAADDSGLPNDRFFAVRPEGSVSTLKIQRTERGDSAVYLCASSLNPGTSDTQYFGPGTRLTVL.

This clone was seen a single time. The chain links TRBV10-3 to TRBJ2-1; 10 bases agree with TRBD2. In germline, CDR1 is ENHRY, CDR2 SYGVKD. This CDR3 spans 18 amino acids. J lost 3 bases, V lost 6 bases, and 14 bases had no gene match. The CDR3 nucleotides read TGTGCCATCAGCCCGGCTAGCGGGAGTAGGGGACTCTACAATGAGCAGTTCTTC. Its translation is CAISPASGSRGLYNEQFF.

The chain combines TRBV6-2 or TRBV6-3 with TRBJ1-5, with a weak D call TRBD1 (5 bases). Germline V lookup: CDR1 MNHEY, CDR2 SVGEGT. V lost 2 bases and J lost 2, with 7 bases in between. The CDR3 is 14 amino acids. The CDR3 nucleotides read TGTGCCAGCAGTTACGTGGGGGGCAATCAGCCCCAGCATTTT. Its translation: CASSYVGGNQPQHF.

The V gene is TRBV5-1, the J gene TRBJ1-5; D not certain. The V gene lost 5 bases and the J gene lost 4 bases, with 16 bases spanning the gap. Per germline, CDR1 SGHRS and CDR2 YFSETQ. The CDR3 runs to 15 residues. The CDR3 DNA sequence: TGCGCCAGCAGAACCGCGCCCGGAGGGAATCAGCCCCAGCATTTT. Encoded protein: CASRTAPGGNQPQHF.

A remark on this clone: The same CDR3 can be traced to other DNA sequences in this sample. V usage is TRBV20-1 and J usage is TRBJ2-1, with a weak D call TRBD1 (5 bases). Per the germline V gene, CDR1 is DFQATT and CDR2 is SNEGSKA (reference sequence). This CDR3 contains 10 residues. Trimming cost V 5 bases and J 7 bases, with 6 bases left between them. The CDR3 DNA reads as TGCAGTGCTGCAGGGAATGAGCAGTTCTTC. This gives the protein CSAAGNEQFF.

J is TRBJ1-2 and V is TRBV21-1; the table's TRBD1 call for D was not verified on the DNA. TRBV21-1 is a listed pseudogene. This CDR3 has 15 amino acids. The CDR3 coding sequence is TGTGCCAGCAGCAAAGGGGGCAGGGGAAACTATGGCTACACCTTC. It translates to CASSKGGRGNYGYTF.

CDR3 sequence: CASSSLGRIETQYF. CDR3 nucleotide sequence: TGTGCCAGCAGCTCGTTGGGGAGGATTGAGACCCAGTACTTC. The chain uses TRBV7-7 and TRBJ2-5, with D perhaps TRBD2 (6 bases). Trimming removed 4 bases from V and 5 bases from J, with 14 bases in between. Germline CDR1 reads SSHAT; CDR2 reads FNYEAQ (reference sequence). CDR3 length: 14 residues.

This chain joins TRBV7-9 and TRBJ1-2, with TRBD1 matching 7 bases. Germline V gene sequence: CDR1 SEHNR, CDR2 FQNEAQ (reference sequence). V shed 4 bases, J shed 1 base, and the junction held 6 bases outside the gene matches. The CDR3 length is 15 residues. The CDR3 DNA follows: TGTGCCAGCAGCTCCACGGACAGGATTAACTATGGCTACACCTTC. Amino acid sequence: CASSSTDRINYGYTF. The whole variable domain, filled in from reference TRBV7-9 and TRBJ1-2, reads DTGVSQNPRHKITKRGQNVTFRCDPISEHNRLYWYRQTLGQGPEFLTYFQNEAQLEKSRLLSDRFSAERPKGSFSTLEIQRTEQGDSAMYLCASSSTDRINYGYTFGSGTRLTVV.

V gene TRBV12-3 or TRBV12-4 combines with J gene TRBJ1-5; D remains ambiguous. CDR3 length equals 12 residues. V lost 5 bases and J lost 6, with 8 bases in between. CDR3 sequence: CASSQGLQPQHF. The CDR3 DNA sequence: TGTGCCAGCAGTCAAGGGCTTCAGCCCCAGCATTTT.

The chain uses TRBV29-1 and TRBJ1-1; possible D gene TRBD1, 6 bases. Looked up from germline, CDR1 is SQVTM and CDR2 is ANQGSEA. The CDR3 totals 16 residues. The CDR3 nucleotides are TGCAGGGGCCGGGCAGACAGGCCACTAGAGAACACTGAAGCTTTCTTT. This codes for CRGRADRPLENTEAFF.

This sequence joins TRBV7-8 and TRBJ2-7; D gene unclear. CDR1 and CDR2 from the germline V gene are SGHVS and FQNEAQ. This CDR3 contains 14 residues. The ends were cut back, 1 base at V and 0 bases at J, with 7 bases in the middle. CDR3 sequence reads: CASSLGLGSYEQYF. CDR3 in DNA: TGTGCCAGCAGCTTAGGGTTGGGCTCCTACGAGCAGTACTTC.

The chain couples TRBV20-1 to TRBJ2-6; D ambiguous. V was shortened by 3 bases and J by 0 bases, with 6 bases between the two germline ends. The CDR3 totals 14 residues. Germline V gives CDR1 DFQATT, CDR2 SNEGSKA (reference sequence). CDR3 in DNA: TGCAGTGCTAGTTCCACCTCTGGGGCCAACGTCCTGACTTTC. Translated: CSASSTSGANVLTF.

The gene calls are TRBV7-9 and TRBJ2-7, with 13 bases fitting TRBD2. Per the germline V gene, CDR1 is SEHNR and CDR2 is FQNEAQ (reference sequence). The CDR3 sequence is 19 residues long. The V gene end was trimmed by 2 bases and the J gene end by 5 bases; junction bases not matched to a gene: 15. The CDR3 DNA is TGTGCCAGCAGCTTAAAAGGGACACCGGGACTAGCGGGGAACCACGAGCAGTACTTC. This sequence encodes CASSLKGTPGLAGNHEQYF.

The chain is built from TRBV28 and TRBJ1-5; 8 nucleotides align to TRBD1. Unmatched junction bases numbered 5, after V lost 7 bases and J lost 9 bases. CDR1 and CDR2 from the germline V gene are MDHEN and SYDVKM. The CDR3 is made up of 12 amino acids. This CDR3 reads CASIPGGGPQHF. The CDR3 region has the DNA TGTGCCAGCATCCCAGGGGGCGGGCCCCAGCATTTT.

The gene calls are TRBV20-1 and TRBJ2-7; possibly TRBD2 for D (5 bases). Germline CDR1 and CDR2: DFQATT and SNEGSKA (reference sequence). The V end lost 6 bases, the J end lost 7 bases, and 7 bases lay between the germline ends. The CDR3 totals 9 residues. The CDR3 loop is CSAPGEQYF. Here the CDR3 DNA reads TGCAGTGCCCCGGGGGAGCAGTACTTC.

The rearrangement links TRBV10-3 to TRBJ2-5, with TRBD2 matching over 10 bases. The V segment lost 2 bases and the J segment 4 bases; nucleotides outside the gene matches: 22. The CDR3 has 21 residues. CDR1 and CDR2 (germline): ENHRY, SYGVKD. CDR3 nucleotides: TGTGCCATCAGTGAGAGGGAACCAGCGGGGGGGCCTCGGTCGTTTCTAGAGACCCAGTACTTC. Translated, it gives CAISEREPAGGPRSFLETQYF.

The genes are TRBV7-2 and TRBJ2-1; D remains unclear. Between the trimmed V and J ends, which lost 1 base and 10 bases, there was a span of 11 bases. The CDR3 extends over 13 amino acids. Germline CDR1 reads SGHTA; CDR2 reads FQGNSA. DNA of the CDR3: TGTGCCAGCAGCTTAGGGTTGGTCTTGGAGCAGTTCTTC. Encoded protein: CASSLGLVLEQFF.

Only a few counts were recorded for this clone. Other DNA sequences within the sample encode an identical CDR3. The chain uses TRBV6-5 and TRBJ1-5; D unclear. The CDR3 length is 13 residues. The germline V gene has CDR1 MNHEY and CDR2 SVGAGI. Between the trimmed V and J ends, which lost 0 bases and 1 base, there was a span of 1 base. The DNA for the CDR3 is TGTGCCAGCAGTTACTCGAGCAATCAGCCCCAGCATTTT. Amino acid sequence: CASSYSSNQPQHF.

The chain couples TRBV19 to TRBJ1-6, with D uncertain. In germline, CDR1 is LNHDA, CDR2 SQIVND (reference sequence). The CDR3 spans 18 residues. V was trimmed by 1 base and J by 5 bases, leaving 18 bases between them. The CDR3: CASSIVAAGDRNNSPLHF. The CDR3 region has the DNA TGTGCCAGTAGTATAGTGGCGGCCGGCGATCGTAATAATTCACCCCTCCACTTT.

V is TRBV28 and J is TRBJ1-3, with D hard to call. The germline V gene has CDR1 MDHEN and CDR2 SYDVKM. Trimming left V 2 bases short and J 4 bases short, with 3 bases between. This CDR3 has 12 residues. In DNA, the CDR3 is TGTGCCAGCAGTTTAAGGGGAAACACCATATATTTT. It codes for CASSLRGNTIYF.

The rearrangement uses TRBV4-3 and TRBJ2-7; D not certain. CDR1 LGHNA and CDR2 YSLEER come from the germline V gene. There are 14 residues in the CDR3. V was trimmed by 2 bases and J by 2 bases, leaving 10 bases between them. The CDR3 spells CASSQLLSPYEQYF. The CDR3 bases are TGCGCCAGCAGCCAACTGCTGTCCCCCTACGAGCAGTACTTC.

For the CDR3, the DNA is TGTGCCAGCAGCTTGGGGGAGGGTTTGGGCTATGACTCACCCCTCCACTTT. Its translation is CASSLGEGLGYDSPLHF. This chain connects TRBV5-5 to TRBJ1-6; D remains unclear. The CDR3 is made up of 17 amino acids. Deletions cut 0 bases from V and 10 bases from J, with 20 bases between. From germline, CDR1 is SGHKS and CDR2 YYEKEE (reference sequence). Using reference TRBV5-5 and TRBJ1-6 for the parts outside the CDR3, the full variable domain is DAGVTQSPTHLIKTRGQQVTLRCSPISGHKSVSWYQQVLGQGPQFIFQYYEKEERGRGNFPDRFSARQFPNYSSELNVNALLLGDSALYLCASSLGEGLGYDSPLHFGNGTRLTVT.